This is a list of T cell receptor beta chains from one sample in a study of T cell repertoires in cytomegalovirus infection. TCRdb analysed the reads with MiXCR anew, one entry per CDR3 protein. The sample carries 250,000 or so distinct CDR3 sequences, about 12% recorded once. Sequencing was done on a sample of PBMCs. Every receptor here comes from a human donor in good health (CMV status not recorded). Some clones in this sample may be carry-over from other donors' samples. Each CDR3 is given with its conserved first and last residue. D genes are given only for firm matches. Some rows mark clone size as missing; the rest say once, few, many or name a class of expanded clone.

>TRBV7-2|16|many|TRBD1|TRBJ2-3
TGTGCCAGCAGCTTAGTAGGTACAGGGGGCATGGATACGCAGTATTTT
CASSLVGTGGMDTQYF
>TRBV29-1|13|-|TRBD1|TRBJ2-1
TGCAGCGTTAGGGGGACAGTATACAATGAGCAGTTCTTC
CSVRGTVYNEQFF
>TRBV12-3/TRBV12-4|14|-|-|TRBJ2-3
TGTGCCAGCAGTTTGATAGGGAAAACAGATACGCAGTATTTT
CASSLIGKTDTQYF
>TRBV25-1|13|-|-|TRBJ2-3
TGTGCCAGCAGCGGGAGCTTGGTAGATACGCAGTATTTT
CASSGSLVDTQYF
>TRBV28|13|many|-|TRBJ2-5
TGTGCCAGCAGTGGAGGGGGCTGGGAGACCCAGTACTTC
CASSGGGWETQYF
>TRBV5-1|16|-|TRBD2|TRBJ2-3
TGCGCCAGCAGCCCAGGGACTAGCGGGAGTCCAGATACGCAGTATTTT
CASSPGTSGSPDTQYF
>TRBV29-1|14|-|-|TRBJ2-7
TGCAGCGTTGTTAAGCGGGTGAGCTCCTACGAGCAGTACTTC
CSVVKRVSSYEQYF
>TRBV19|15|many|TRBD1|TRBJ1-2
TGTGCCAGTACTCCGGGACAGTCCCCTAACTATGGCTACACCTTC
CASTPGQSPNYGYTF
>TRBV28|12|many|-|TRBJ1-5
TGTGCCAGCAGTACCCTTCGTCGGCCCCAGCATTTT
CASSTLRRPQHF
>TRBV11-3|16|few|TRBD2|TRBJ2-3
TGTGCCAGCAGCCGAGGACTAGCGGCCACAGCAGATACGCAGTATTTT
CASSRGLAATADTQYF
>TRBV7-2|18|many|TRBD2|TRBJ2-1
TGTGCCAGCAGCTTAGGGACTAGCGGGAGGCCCTCCTACAATGAGCAGTTCTTC
CASSLGTSGRPSYNEQFF
>TRBV7-2|15|many|-|TRBJ1-1
TGTGCCAGCAGCTTAACAGGGCCACCGAACACTGAAGCTTTCTTT
CASSLTGPPNTEAFF
>TRBV20-1|13|-|-|TRBJ2-3
TGCAGTGCTTTTGTAGCTCGGTCGGATACGCAGTATTTT
CSAFVARSDTQYF
>TRBV6-5|16|many|TRBD1|TRBJ2-7
TGTGCCAGCAGTTACCTCGGGACAGGGTTATCCTACGAGCAGTACTTC
CASSYLGTGLSYEQYF
>TRBV5-1|15|-|-|TRBJ2-5
TGCGCCAGCAGCTTGGAGGGACCCCCTCAAGAGACCCAGTACTTC
CASSLEGPPQETQYF
>TRBV20-1|15|few|TRBD1|TRBJ1-1
TGCAGTGCTAGGGCATTTACAGGGGGTTTCACTGAAGCTTTCTTT
CSARAFTGGFTEAFF
>TRBV7-9|13|many|-|TRBJ1-2
TGTGCCAGCAGCCCGCTGGGGCAAGCTTTACCGGCCTTC
CASSPLGQALPAF
>TRBV5-1|13|-|-|TRBJ2-7
TGCGCCAGCGGACCCGGGACACCCTACGAGCAGTACTTC
CASGPGTPYEQYF
>TRBV4-2|14|many|TRBD1|TRBJ1-6
TGTGCCAGCAGCCAGGAGGGGGCATCTTCACCCCTCCACTTT
CASSQEGASSPLHF
>TRBV6-1|14|many|TRBD2|TRBJ2-7
TGTGCCAGCGCTAGACGGGAGGGCCTTTACGAGCAGTACTTC
CASARREGLYEQYF
>TRBV29-1|15|few|-|TRBJ1-5
TGCAGCGCCCTGGGGGGGGCAGGGAATAATCAGCCCCAGCATTTT
CSALGGAGNNQPQHF
>TRBV7-9|12|once|-|TRBJ1-2
TGTGCCGGGTCAACTCCTAACTATGGCTACACCTTC
CAGSTPNYGYTF
>TRBV7-9|15|-|-|TRBJ2-1
TGTGCCAGCAGCTTAGACCGGATGTCCTACAATGAGCAGTTCTTC
CASSLDRMSYNEQFF
>TRBV4-3|15|few|TRBD1|TRBJ2-1
TGCGCCAGCAGCCAAAACAGGGGGACCTACAATGAGCAGTTCTTC
CASSQNRGTYNEQFF
>TRBV28|15|many|TRBD1|TRBJ2-7
TGTGCCAGCAGCTGGACAGGGGTCCCCTCCTACGAGCAGTACTTC
CASSWTGVPSYEQYF
>TRBV19|14|-|-|TRBJ2-7
TGTGCCAGTAGTATAATATGGGACTCCTACGAGCAGTACTTC
CASSIIWDSYEQYF
>TRBV7-2|13|many|-|TRBJ1-1
TGTGCCAGCAGCTCCAGCATGAACACTGAAGCTTTCTTT
CASSSSMNTEAFF
>TRBV7-2|16|many|TRBD2|TRBJ2-1
TGTGCCAGCAGCCGCGAGTCCGGACTAGCGGGGAATGAGCAGTTCTTC
CASSRESGLAGNEQFF
>TRBV5-1|13|-|-|TRBJ2-2
TGCGCCAGCAGCTTGGTCGGCGACAGGGAGCTGTTTTTT
CASSLVGDRELFF
>TRBV2|13|few|TRBD1|TRBJ1-5
TGTGCCAGCAGAACAGGGGCCCCTCAGCCCCAGCATTTT
CASRTGAPQPQHF
>TRBV24-1|15|few|TRBD1|TRBJ2-1
TGTGCCACCTCCCCGGGGACAGGGAACGACAATGAGCAGTTCTTC
CATSPGTGNDNEQFF
>TRBV28|17|many|TRBD2|TRBJ2-1
TGTGCCAGCAGTTCCCCGTCTACTAGCGGGAGCTACAATGAGCAGTTCTTC
CASSSPSTSGSYNEQFF
>TRBV6-6|16|-|-|TRBJ2-3
TGTGCCAGCAGTTACACTAGGGGGGTCCTCACAGATACGCAGTATTTT
CASSYTRGVLTDTQYF
>TRBV2|16|many|-|TRBJ1-1
TGTGCCAGCAGTCCCACACCGGATCGGGGGGGCACTGAAGCTTTCTTT
CASSPTPDRGGTEAFF
>TRBV28|12|many|-|TRBJ2-7
TGTGCCAGCAGCCAACTTTTGTACGAGCAGTACTTC
CASSQLLYEQYF
>TRBV12-3/TRBV12-4|13|few|-|TRBJ1-1
TGTGCCAGCAGACCATTACGACGATGGATGGCTTTCTTT
CASRPLRRWMAFF
>TRBV29-1|14|few|-|TRBJ1-1
TGCAGCGTACTAGACACAGGGCTGGGAACTGAAGCTTTCTTT
CSVLDTGLGTEAFF
>TRBV7-8|16|many|TRBD1|TRBJ1-1
TGTGCCAGCAGCTTACGACAGGGGCGTCTGAACACTGAAGCTTTCTTT
CASSLRQGRLNTEAFF
>TRBV14|17|few|TRBD1|TRBJ2-6
TGTGCCAGCAGCCAAGAGCCAGGGGGCATTGGGGCCAACGTCCTGACTTTC
CASSQEPGGIGANVLTF
>TRBV19|15|many|TRBD2|TRBJ2-3
TGTGCCACAAAAGAGCTAGCGGGAAGCACAGATACGCAGTATTTT
CATKELAGSTDTQYF
>TRBV7-2|13|many|TRBD2|TRBJ2-3
TGTGCCAGCGGGGTAGCGGGAGGTGCAGCGCAGTATTTT
CASGVAGGAAQYF
>TRBV11-1|13|many|-|TRBJ1-6
TGTGCCAGCAGCTTTACCGGGAATTCACCCCTCCACTTT
CASSFTGNSPLHF
>TRBV5-1|19|many|-|TRBJ2-4
TGCGCCAGCAGCCCCCCAGGTTCCCGGGACCCGACAGCCAAAAACATTCAGTACTTC
CASSPPGSRDPTAKNIQYF
>TRBV10-3|15|-|TRBD1|TRBJ2-3
TGTGCCATCAGTGAGGCGAGACAGGGACAAGATACGCAGTATTTT
CAISEARQGQDTQYF
>TRBV28|18|many|TRBD1|TRBJ1-5
TGTGCCAGCAGTCGCGGACAGGGCCGGGGTATTAGCAATCAGCCCCAGCATTTT
CASSRGQGRGISNQPQHF
>TRBV2|14|-|-|TRBJ2-7
TGTGCCAGCAGTGAATTAGACGCGACCTACGAGCAGTACTTC
CASSELDATYEQYF
>TRBV5-1|15|few|TRBD2|TRBJ2-7
TGCGCCAGCAGCTTGGAGTCGGGGGGGCACTACGAGCAGTACTTC
CASSLESGGHYEQYF
>TRBV11-2|15|-|TRBD1|TRBJ2-1
TGTGCCAGCAGCTCGACAGGGCCCTCCTACAATGAGCAGTTCTTC
CASSSTGPSYNEQFF
>TRBV7-7|18|few|TRBD2|TRBJ2-2
TGTGCCAGCAGCCCCCTCCTAGCGGGACCCGGGGGCACCGGGGAGCTGTTTTTT
CASSPLLAGPGGTGELFF
>TRBV7-8|16|many|-|TRBJ2-7
TGTGCCAGCAGTTTCGTAGGGACGCCAAGCTCCTACGAGCAGTACTTC
CASSFVGTPSSYEQYF
>TRBV15|14|-|TRBD1|TRBJ2-7
TGTGCCACCGCGGACAGGGACTGGCACTACGAGCAGTACTTC
CATADRDWHYEQYF
>TRBV20-1|15|few|TRBD1|TRBJ1-2
TGCAGTGCTAGAGAGATCGGACAGGGCAAATATGGCTACACCTTC
CSAREIGQGKYGYTF
>TRBV12-3/TRBV12-4|14|-|-|TRBJ2-2
TGTGCCAGCACCCTAGACTCGAACACCGGGGAGCTGTTTTTT
CASTLDSNTGELFF
>TRBV7-2|15|many|-|TRBJ2-7
TGTGCCAGCAGCTACTTAGGGCCCCAGGGGTACGAGCAGTACTTC
CASSYLGPQGYEQYF
>TRBV7-9|15|few|TRBD2|TRBJ2-5
TGTGCCAGCAGCTTAGCGTCTAGCGGGATGGAGACCCAGTACTTC
CASSLASSGMETQYF
>TRBV7-6|16|many|-|TRBJ2-3
TGTGCCAGCAGCCCCCGGGGTAGCGGAAGCACAGATACGCAGTATTTT
CASSPRGSGSTDTQYF
>TRBV7-2|13|many|TRBD1|TRBJ2-7
TGTGCCAGCAGCGGACAGGGGGTCAACGAGCAGTACTTC
CASSGQGVNEQYF
>TRBV19|13|few|-|TRBJ2-7
TGTGCCAGTAGTATACAGTTTTCCTACGAGCAGTACTTC
CASSIQFSYEQYF
>TRBV10-3|14|few|-|TRBJ1-2
TGTGCCATCAGGCCGGACCCCGGGACCTATGGCTACACCTTC
CAIRPDPGTYGYTF